Listed below are T cell receptor beta chains from one sample, sequenced in a study of cytomegalovirus exposure and HLA in healthy donors. Here immunoSEQ multiplex PCR was the method, and the copy in TCRdb shows in-frame clones only, minus some. The sample has approximately 130,000 clones, around 83% seen once; the top ten hold about 8.1%. Material: PBMCs. Receptors originate from a woman aged 45-59 years in good health and CMV-seropositive. The CDR3 runs from the conserved cysteine through the conserved F or W. A D gene is named only where the DNA matches it firmly. Size is stated for part of the rows, as once, few or many counts, or as a class when the clone is expanded.

clone size: .
D gene: .
V gene: TRBV18
J gene: TRBJ2-2
CDR3 protein: CASSPQRAPNTGELFF

clone size: .
D gene: TRBD1
V gene: TRBV15
J gene: TRBJ2-1
CDR3 protein: CATNGQDYNEQFF

clone size: .
D gene: .
V gene: TRBV6-1
J gene: TRBJ1-2
CDR3 protein: CASSSHGMGGYTF

clone size: .
D gene: .
V gene: TRBV30
J gene: TRBJ2-3
CDR3 protein: CAWGGYSTDTQYF

clone size: .
D gene: .
V gene: TRBV9
J gene: TRBJ1-3
CDR3 protein: CASSVTSSGNTIYF

clone size: once
D gene: .
V gene: TRBV6-1
J gene: TRBJ2-7
CDR3 protein: CASSEDPLGGSYEQYF

clone size: few
D gene: TRBD2
V gene: TRBV28
J gene: TRBJ2-5
CDR3 protein: CASKTSSGSVWTQYF

clone size: .
D gene: .
V gene: TRBV7-8
J gene: TRBJ2-5
CDR3 protein: CASSFLTGGATLRGETQYF

clone size: .
D gene: .
V gene: TRBV11-3
J gene: TRBJ1-1
CDR3 protein: CASSDARGENTEAFF

clone size: once
D gene: TRBD1
V gene: TRBV9
J gene: TRBJ1-2
CDR3 protein: CASSARDRGLLGYTF

clone size: .
D gene: TRBD1
V gene: TRBV2
J gene: TRBJ2-3
CDR3 protein: CASRDYRGSTDTQYF

clone size: .
D gene: .
V gene: TRBV11-3
J gene: TRBJ1-3
CDR3 protein: CASSLGGGPHSGNTIYF

clone size: few
D gene: .
V gene: TRBV11-2
J gene: TRBJ1-1
CDR3 protein: CASSSVRANTEAFF

clone size: few
D gene: TRBD2
V gene: TRBV4-1
J gene: TRBJ2-5
CDR3 protein: CASSQWTSVETQYF

clone size: .
D gene: .
V gene: TRBV6-1
J gene: TRBJ1-3
CDR3 protein: CASTVSSGNTIYF

clone size: .
D gene: TRBD1
V gene: TRBV2
J gene: TRBJ2-3
CDR3 protein: CASSRGQDTQYF

clone size: once
D gene: TRBD2
V gene: TRBV2
J gene: TRBJ2-5
CDR3 protein: CASRAGTSDGETQYF

clone size: few
D gene: .
V gene: TRBV6-7
J gene: TRBJ1-6
CDR3 protein: CASSYSPGEWGSPLHF